The 28 T cell receptor beta chains presented below share a single source sample, sequenced in a study of human T cells and chemical hapten exposure. Indicated time point: patch test 2, 6 weeks after DPC sensitization. Treatment: therapeutic diphenylcyclopropenone sensitization with weekly scalp DPC. TCRdb reprocessed the RACE reads with MiXCR, giving one entry per CDR3 protein. The sample includes some 81,000 distinct CDR3 sequences, around a tenth of them seen just once. Source: whole blood, taken in connection with sensitization to the hapten diphenylcyclopropenone (DPC). The receptor set was obtained from a man younger than 35 with alopecia areata. Some clones in this sample may be carry-over from other donors' samples.

This clonotype was seen ten or more times. This chain joins TRBV5-1 and TRBJ2-7; D may match TRBD1 or TRBD2 (7 bases each). V was trimmed by 3 bases and J by 1 base, leaving 11 bases between them. Germline values: CDR1 SGHRS, CDR2 YFSETQ. The length of the CDR3 is 14 residues. CDR3 bases: TGCGCCAGCAGCTCAGGGGGGGAATCCTACGAGCAGTACGTC. Its protein is CASSSGGESYEQYV.

This clonotype was counted at least ten times. This chain uses TRBV4-3 with TRBJ1-2, with a possible D match to TRBD1 (5 bases). CDR1 and CDR2 from the germline V gene are LGHNA and YSLEER. The CDR3 spans 14 residues. V was shortened by 0 bases and J by 7 bases, with 12 bases between the two germline ends. As DNA, the CDR3 is TGCGCCAGCAGCCAAGAGGAAGGGACCGGTGGCTACACCTTC. This codes for CASSQEEGTGGYTF.

The CDR3 DNA reads as TGCGCCAGCAGCCAAGGACAATCGGGGGGAAACACCATATATTTT. This translates into CASSQGQSGGNTIYF. The chain couples TRBV4-3 to TRBJ1-3; D gene unclear. The CDR3 runs 15 residues. V dropped 1 base and J dropped 4 bases, with 11 bases sitting between them. Germline CDR1 reads LGHNA; CDR2 reads YSLEER.

Many counts were recorded for this clonotype. This chain joins TRBV12-3 or TRBV12-4 and TRBJ1-5; no definite D call. The CDR3 length is 14 residues. The V gene lost 3 bases and the J gene lost 6 bases, with 12 bases spanning the gap. The CDR3 coding sequence is TGTGCCAGCAGTTTCGGGGATGGGAGTCAGCCCCAGCATTTT. The encoded protein is CASSFGDGSQPQHF.

The chain employs TRBV7-9 and TRBJ1-1; D is ambiguous. This CDR3 is built from 13 residues. Trimming stripped 5 bases from V and 3 bases from J, with 10 bases between. Germline V lookup: CDR1 SEHNR, CDR2 FQNEAQ (reference sequence). CDR3 protein: CASSLQMDTEAFF. CDR3 bases: TGTGCCAGCAGCCTGCAAATGGACACTGAAGCTTTCTTT.

This chain connects TRBV18 to TRBJ1-1; 8 positions agree with TRBD1. V gave up 2 bases and J gave up 1 base; unmatched junction bases: 9. Germline CDR1 and CDR2: KGHSH and LQKENI. This CDR3 comprises 17 residues. The CDR3 loop is CASSPTPTGVTNTEAFF. As DNA, the CDR3 is TGTGCCAGCTCACCAACGCCGACAGGGGTTACGAACACTGAAGCTTTCTTT. The entire variable domain, with the rest obtained from reference TRBV18 and TRBJ1-1, is as follows: NAGVMQNPRHLVRRRGQEARLRCSPMKGHSHVYWYRQLPEEGLKFMVYLQKENIIDESGMPKERFSAEFPKEGPSILRIQQVVRGDSAAYFCASSPTPTGVTNTEAFFGQGTRLTVV.

This clonotype showed up just a few times. V and J are TRBV7-8 and TRBJ1-5, with 9 bases lining up with TRBD1. V lost 2 bases to trimming and J lost 5 bases; unmatched junction nucleotides: 4. Per the germline V gene, CDR1 is SGHVS and CDR2 is FQNEAQ. The CDR3 totals 15 residues. DNA of the CDR3: TGTGCCAGCAGCTTAAGGGACAGGGCTCATCAGCCCCAGCATTTT. This codes for CASSLRDRAHQPQHF. The complete variable domain, with remaining parts taken from reference TRBV7-8 and TRBJ1-5, reads GAGVSQSPRYKVAKRGQDVALRCDPISGHVSLFWYQQALGQGPEFLTYFQNEAQLDKSGLPSDRFFAERPEGSVSTLKIQRTQQEDSAVYLCASSLRDRAHQPQHFGDGTRLSIL.

This clonotype was detected ten times or more. The genes are TRBV29-1 and TRBJ2-3; TRBD1 is a possible D gene (5 bases). The germline V gene has CDR1 SQVTM and CDR2 ANQGSEA. Trimming left V 4 bases short and J 0 bases short, with 11 bases between. This CDR3 contains 14 residues. DNA of the CDR3: TGCAGCGTTGTAAGGGGATCTAGCACAGATACGCAGTATTTT. Amino acid sequence: CSVVRGSSTDTQYF.

This clonotype has at least ten counts. The chain links TRBV27 to TRBJ2-7; weak D call: TRBD1 (5 bases). Germline CDR1 reads MNHEY; CDR2 reads SMNVEV (reference sequence). The CDR3 has 14 residues. V was shortened by 6 bases and J by 0 bases, with 12 bases between the two germline ends. The CDR3 bases are TGTGCCAGCAGCATAACAGGATACTCCTACGAGCAGTACGTC. Translated, it gives CASSITGYSYEQYV.

The CDR3 is CASRSGSDSNQPQHF. The DNA for the CDR3 is TGCGCCAGCAGGTCCGGGTCAGATAGCAATCAGCCCCAGCATTTT. The rearrangement uses TRBV5-1 and TRBJ1-5; D gene uncertain. Germline lookup yields CDR1 SGHRS and CDR2 YFSETQ. The CDR3 sequence is 15 residues long. Trimming removed 5 bases from V and 0 bases from J, with 12 bases in between. The complete variable domain, with remaining parts taken from reference TRBV5-1 and TRBJ1-5, reads KAGVTQTPRYLIKTRGQQVTLSCSPISGHRSVSWYQQTPGQGLQFLFEYFSETQRNKGNFPGRFSGRQFSNSRSEMNVSTLELGDSALYLCASRSGSDSNQPQHFGDGTRLSIL.

This clonotype was seen a few times. This rearrangement joins TRBV5-1 to TRBJ1-5; D possibly corresponds to TRBD1 (5 bases). Per the germline V gene, CDR1 is SGHRS and CDR2 is YFSETQ. V was clipped by 4 bases and J by 0 bases, with 11 bases between them. The CDR3 has 15 residues. CDR3 coding DNA: TGCGCCAGCAGCCCGGGACTGAATAGCAATCAGCCCCAGCATTTT. Its translation: CASSPGLNSNQPQHF.

This clonotype has ten or more counts. V is TRBV11-2 and J is TRBJ2-3; D is uncertain. The CDR3 consists of 12 residues. The germline V and J ends were trimmed by 1 base and 5 bases, with 4 bases remaining between them. Germline V gene sequence: CDR1 SGHAT, CDR2 FQNNGV. Written as DNA, the CDR3 is TGTGCCAGCAGCTTAGGGGGAGATACGCAGTATTTT. This gives the protein CASSLGGDTQYF.

The genes are TRBV20-1 and TRBJ2-3, with 15 bases identical to TRBD2. The trim removed 4 bases at V and 7 bases at J, leaving 6 bases unmatched. CDR3 length: 15 amino acids. The germline CDR1 and CDR2 sequences are DFQATT and SNEGSKA (reference sequence). As DNA, the CDR3 is TGCAGTGCTACACGGACTAGCGGGGGGGCAAATACGCAGTATTTT. Translated: CSATRTSGGANTQYF.

This chain joins TRBV20-1 and TRBJ2-1; 8 nucleotides agree with TRBD1. There are 14 residues in the CDR3. Germline V gene lookup returns CDR1 DFQATT and CDR2 SNEGSKA (reference sequence). CDR3 coding DNA: TGCAGCATAGAGGACAGGGTGGGGAGCAATGAGCAGTTCTTC. Amino acids: CSIEDRVGSNEQFF.

In this sample, this clonotype turned up a few times. J is TRBJ2-6 and V is TRBV5-6; 7 bases match TRBD1. CDR1 and CDR2 (germline): SGHDT, YYEEEE. V was pared by 4 bases and J by 4 bases, with 17 bases of the junction left unmatched. The CDR3 consists of 19 residues. CDR3 in DNA: TGTGCCAGCAGCCAACACGAGGGGGCGTCCAGGCCCGGGGCCAACGTCCTGACTTTC. Translating gives CASSQHEGASRPGANVLTF.

In its sample, this clonotype was seen a few times. The V call is TRBV2, the J call TRBJ2-5, with D possibly being TRBD2 (5 bases). This CDR3 has 15 residues. Germline CDR1 reads SNHLY; CDR2 reads FYNNEI. V gave up 11 bases and J gave up 7 bases, with 26 bases separating them. CDR3 nucleotides: TGTGCCTCCGAGTGGACGGGAATCTCCCCAAGGACCCAGTACTTC. Amino acid sequence: CASEWTGISPRTQYF.

This clonotype has ten or more counts. This chain joins TRBV5-1 and TRBJ1-1; perhaps TRBD1 as D (5 bases). Per germline, CDR1 SGHRS and CDR2 YFSETQ. Trimming pared 4 bases from V and 7 bases from J, leaving 11 bases between. CDR3 length equals 12 residues. The CDR3 DNA is TGCGCCAGCAGCCCCCAGGGAAATGAAGCTTTCTTT. It yields the protein CASSPQGNEAFF.

This clonotype was detected only a few times. V and J are TRBV29-1 and TRBJ2-6, with D perhaps being TRBD1 or TRBD2 (6 bases each). The CDR3 length is 15 residues. Looked up from germline, CDR1 is SQVTM and CDR2 is ANQGSEA. V lost 5 bases and J lost 2, with 13 bases in between. The CDR3 bases are TGCAGCGTTTACGGGGGCATCCCTGGGGCCAACGTCCTGACTTTC. Translated: CSVYGGIPGANVLTF.

The table lists this clonotype with many counts. The germline gene is not matched at one end of the junction; a read error may be the cause. The J gene is TRBJ1-1, the V gene TRBV27, with a weak D call TRBD1 (5 bases). Germline CDR1 MNHEY, CDR2 SMNVEV (reference sequence). CDR3 size: 13 residues. The CDR3 protein is CASSLGGNSEAFF. CDR3 sequence (DNA): TGTGCCAGCAGTTTAGGGGGGAACTCTGAAGCTTTCTTT.

V is TRBV6-5 and J is TRBJ2-3; D may match TRBD1 or TRBD2 (5 bases each). This CDR3 region has 16 residues. Germline CDR1 and CDR2: MNHEY and SVGAGI. V gave up 0 bases and J gave up 0 bases, with 10 bases separating them. DNA for the CDR3: TGTGCCAGCAGTTACTCGCGAGGGGACAGCACAGATACGCAGTATTTT. Its protein is CASSYSRGDSTDTQYF.

This clonotype has a handful of counts. For the CDR3, the DNA is TGTGCCAGCAGTCCGGGACTAGCGTTGTCGGAGACCCAGTACTTC. It specifies CASSPGLALSETQYF. V gene TRBV6-2 or TRBV6-3 combines with J gene TRBJ2-5, with 10 positions matching TRBD2. Germline CDR1 is MNHEY and CDR2 is SVGEGT. This CDR3 is 15 amino acids long. The V segment lost 5 bases and the J segment 5 bases; nucleotides outside the gene matches: 8.

This clonotype has at least ten counts. The chain is built from TRBV7-9 and TRBJ2-5; D is perhaps TRBD2 (6 bases). V was shortened by 0 bases and J by 3 bases, with 11 bases between the two germline ends. From germline, CDR1 is SEHNR and CDR2 FQNEAQ (reference sequence). This CDR3 has 15 amino acids. CDR3 DNA: TGTGCCAGCAGCTTAGCCGGAGGGGCCGAAGAGACCCAGTACTTC. Translating gives CASSLAGGAEETQYF.

The chain joins TRBV5-1 to TRBJ1-2; D might be TRBD1 (6 bases). Trimming stripped 3 bases from V and 2 bases from J, with 14 bases between. The CDR3 totals 15 residues. Germline CDR1 and CDR2: SGHRS and YFSETQ. The DNA for the CDR3 is TGCGCCAGCAGCTCCCCAAGCACAGGGAACTATGGCTACACCTTC. Translating it yields CASSSPSTGNYGYTF. The full variable domain, rest sourced from reference TRBV5-1 and TRBJ1-2, is KAGVTQTPRYLIKTRGQQVTLSCSPISGHRSVSWYQQTPGQGLQFLFEYFSETQRNKGNFPGRFSGRQFSNSRSEMNVSTLELGDSALYLCASSSPSTGNYGYTFGSGTRLTVV.

This clonotype appeared a few times. The chain couples TRBV19 to TRBJ2-3; D ambiguous. The CDR3 sequence is 13 residues long. Germline CDR1 reads LNHDA; CDR2 reads SQIVND (reference sequence). V was shortened by 4 bases and J by 1 base, with 6 bases between the two germline ends. The CDR3 loop is CASSTIRTDTQYF. DNA for the CDR3: TGTGCCAGTAGTACGATTCGCACAGATACGCAGTATTTT. The full variable domain, with the rest looked up from reference TRBV19 and TRBJ2-3, is DGGITQSPKYLFRKEGQNVTLSCEQNLNHDAMYWYRQDPGQGLRLIYYSQIVNDFQKGDIAEGYSVSREKKESFPLTVTSAQKNPTAFYLCASSTIRTDTQYFGPGTRLTVL.

This clonotype was seen a handful of times. The V gene is TRBV6-6, the J gene TRBJ2-5; D is unclear. Looked up from germline, CDR1 is MNHNY and CDR2 is SVGAGI (reference sequence). This CDR3 has 16 amino acids. The V end lost 2 bases, the J end lost 3 bases, and 16 bases lay between the germline ends. The CDR3 sequence: CASSYPRVGLKETQYF. CDR3 bases: TGTGCCAGCAGTTACCCCCGGGTAGGGTTGAAAGAGACCCAGTACTTC.

The V gene is TRBV4-3, the J gene TRBJ2-1; a possible D gene is TRBD1 (5 bases). Trimming removed 0 bases at V and 2 bases at J, with 5 bases between. The germline V gene encodes CDR1 LGHNA and CDR2 YSLEER. CDR3 length: 14 residues. The CDR3 is CASSQEDTYNEQFF. The CDR3, as DNA: TGCGCCAGCAGCCAAGAGGACACCTACAATGAGCAGTTCTTC.

The chain links TRBV7-2 to TRBJ1-1; tentatively, D is TRBD1 (5 bases). The CDR3 has 14 amino acids. Germline V gene lookup returns CDR1 SGHTA and CDR2 FQGNSA. Trimming took off 4 bases at V and 5 bases at J, with 14 bases between the two ends. In DNA form, the CDR3 reads TGTGCCAGCAGCTCGACCTGGGGGGGTACTGAAGCTTTCTTT. This codes for CASSSTWGGTEAFF.

Details on this clonotype: One end of the junction fails to match germline, which may point to a read error. V is TRBV29-1 and J is TRBJ1-2; TRBD1 agrees at 7 bases. CDR1 SQVTM and CDR2 ANQGSEA come from the germline V gene. This CDR3 has 11 residues. CDR3 loop: CSVTRDSLAFF. Written as DNA, the CDR3 is TGCAGCGTGACACGGGACAGCCTAGCCTTCTTC. The full variable domain, with the rest looked up from reference TRBV29-1 and TRBJ1-2, is SAVISQKPSRDICQRGTSLTIQCQVDSQVTMMFWYRQQPGQSLTLIATANQGSEATYESGFVIDKFPISRPNLTFSTLTVSNMSPEDSSIYLCSVTRDSLAFFGSGTRLTVV.